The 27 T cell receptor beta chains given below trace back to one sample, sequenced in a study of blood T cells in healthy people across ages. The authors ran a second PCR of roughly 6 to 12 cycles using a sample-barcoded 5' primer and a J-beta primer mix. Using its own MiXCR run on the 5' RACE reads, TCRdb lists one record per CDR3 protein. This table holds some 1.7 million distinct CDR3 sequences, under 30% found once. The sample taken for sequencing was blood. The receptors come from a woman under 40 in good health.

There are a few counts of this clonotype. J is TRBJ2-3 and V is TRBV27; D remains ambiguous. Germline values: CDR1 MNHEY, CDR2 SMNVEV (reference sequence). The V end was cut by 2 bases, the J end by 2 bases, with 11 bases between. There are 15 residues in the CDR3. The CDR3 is CASSLKASYTDTQYF. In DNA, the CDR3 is TGTGCCAGCAGTTTAAAAGCTTCTTACACAGATACGCAGTATTTT.

This CDR3 is CASSPGIDRGTEAFF. CDR3 nucleotides: TGTGCCAGCTCACCGGGGATCGACCGGGGCACTGAAGCTTTCTTT. This chain links TRBV18 with TRBJ1-1; D call uncertain. The CDR3 consists of 15 residues. V shed 3 bases and J shed 4 bases, with 15 bases lying between them. Germline V gives CDR1 KGHSH, CDR2 LQKENI.

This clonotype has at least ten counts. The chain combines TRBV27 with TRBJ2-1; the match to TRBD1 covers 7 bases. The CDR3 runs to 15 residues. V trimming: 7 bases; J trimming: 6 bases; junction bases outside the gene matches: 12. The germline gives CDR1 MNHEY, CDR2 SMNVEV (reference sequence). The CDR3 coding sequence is TGTGCCAGCAACTACAGGGGCTTGCGGAGCAATGAGCAGTTCTTC. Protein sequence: CASNYRGLRSNEQFF.

CDR3 residues: CASSLGQLSGGQYF. Here the CDR3 DNA reads TGCGCCAGCAGCTTGGGACAGCTCTCTGGAGGGCAGTACTTC. The chain uses TRBV5-1 and TRBJ2-5; possible D gene TRBD2, 6 bases. This CDR3 spans 14 amino acids. The germline V gene encodes CDR1 SGHRS and CDR2 YFSETQ. Trimming removed 0 bases at V and 11 bases at J, with 17 bases between.

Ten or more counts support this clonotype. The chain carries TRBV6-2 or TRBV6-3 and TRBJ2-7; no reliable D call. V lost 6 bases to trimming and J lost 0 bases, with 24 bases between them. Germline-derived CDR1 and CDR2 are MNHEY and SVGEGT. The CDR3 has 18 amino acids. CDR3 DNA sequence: TGTGCCAGCAGCTTCCCTTTTTTATATCGGACGACCTCCTACGAGCAGTACTTC. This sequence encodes CASSFPFLYRTTSYEQYF.

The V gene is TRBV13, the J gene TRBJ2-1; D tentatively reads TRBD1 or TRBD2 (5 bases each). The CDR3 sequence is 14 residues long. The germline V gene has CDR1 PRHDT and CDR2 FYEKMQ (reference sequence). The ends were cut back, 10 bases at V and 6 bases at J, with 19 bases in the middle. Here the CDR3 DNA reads TGTGCCAACACCCCCGTATCCGGGACCAATGAGCAGTTCTTC. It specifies CANTPVSGTNEQFF.

The CDR3 DNA is TGTGCCAGCAGCCGGGGGCCAGCTTGGGATACGCAGTATTTT. This codes for CASSRGPAWDTQYF. The chain combines TRBV5-6 with TRBJ2-3; either TRBD1 or TRBD2 may fit D (6 bases each). The CDR3 spans 14 residues. In germline, CDR1 is SGHDT, CDR2 YYEEEE. Trimming removed 4 bases from V and 6 bases from J, with 15 bases in between.

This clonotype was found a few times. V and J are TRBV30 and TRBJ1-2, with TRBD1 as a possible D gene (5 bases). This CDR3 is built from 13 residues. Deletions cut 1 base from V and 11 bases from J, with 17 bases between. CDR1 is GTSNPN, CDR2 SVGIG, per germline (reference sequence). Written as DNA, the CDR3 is TGTGCCTGGAGTGAGGAACCGACTGGGGGGTACACCTTC. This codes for CAWSEEPTGGYTF.

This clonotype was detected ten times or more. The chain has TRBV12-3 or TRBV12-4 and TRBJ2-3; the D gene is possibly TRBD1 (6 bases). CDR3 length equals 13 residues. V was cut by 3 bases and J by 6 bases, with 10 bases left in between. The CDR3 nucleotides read TGTGCCAGCAGTTTCTCTAGGGGGGATACGCAGTATTTT. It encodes CASSFSRGDTQYF.

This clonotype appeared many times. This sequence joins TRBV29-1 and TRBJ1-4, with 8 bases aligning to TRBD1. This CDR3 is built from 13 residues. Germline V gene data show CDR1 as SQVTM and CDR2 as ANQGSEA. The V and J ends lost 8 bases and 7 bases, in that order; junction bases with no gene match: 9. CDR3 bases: TGCAGCTTCAGGAGGACAGGGACTGAAAAACTGTTTTTT. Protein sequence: CSFRRTGTEKLFF.

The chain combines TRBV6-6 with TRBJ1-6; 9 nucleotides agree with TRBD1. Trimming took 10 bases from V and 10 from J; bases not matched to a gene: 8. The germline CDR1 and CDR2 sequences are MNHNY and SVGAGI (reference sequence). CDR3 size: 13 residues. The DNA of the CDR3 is TGTGCCATCAACCGGGACAGGGACTCACCCCTCCACTTT. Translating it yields CAINRDRDSPLHF.

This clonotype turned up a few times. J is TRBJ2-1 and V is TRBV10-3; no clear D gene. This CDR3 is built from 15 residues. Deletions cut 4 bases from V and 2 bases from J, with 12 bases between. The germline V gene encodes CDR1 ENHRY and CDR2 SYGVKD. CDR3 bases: TGTGCCATCAGTGGACCCTCCCTGACCTACAATGAGCAGTTCTTC. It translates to CAISGPSLTYNEQFF.

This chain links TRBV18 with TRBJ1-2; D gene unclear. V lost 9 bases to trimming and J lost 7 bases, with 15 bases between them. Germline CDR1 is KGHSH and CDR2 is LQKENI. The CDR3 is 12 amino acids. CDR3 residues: CARFEVRLGYTF. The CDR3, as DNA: TGTGCCAGGTTCGAAGTGAGGCTTGGCTACACCTTC.

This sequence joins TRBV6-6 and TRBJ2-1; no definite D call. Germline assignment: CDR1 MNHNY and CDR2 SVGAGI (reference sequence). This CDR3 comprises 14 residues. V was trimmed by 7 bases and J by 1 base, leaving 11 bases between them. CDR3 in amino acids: CASTPVASYNEQFF. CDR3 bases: TGTGCCAGCACCCCAGTAGCATCCTACAATGAGCAGTTCTTC.

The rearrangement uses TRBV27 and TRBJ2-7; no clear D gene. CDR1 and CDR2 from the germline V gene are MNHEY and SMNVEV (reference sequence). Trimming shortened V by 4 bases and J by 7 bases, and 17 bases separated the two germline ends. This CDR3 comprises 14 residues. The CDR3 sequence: CASSSVPAVLEQYF. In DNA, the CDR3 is TGTGCCAGCAGTTCAGTACCGGCGGTTTTGGAGCAGTACTTC.

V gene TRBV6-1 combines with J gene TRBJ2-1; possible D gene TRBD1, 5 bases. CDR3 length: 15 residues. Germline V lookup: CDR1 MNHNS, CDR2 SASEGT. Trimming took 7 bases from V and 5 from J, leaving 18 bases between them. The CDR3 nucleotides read TGTGCCAGCAACGAAGGGGTAGCATGGGACAATGAGCAGTTCTTC. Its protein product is CASNEGVAWDNEQFF.

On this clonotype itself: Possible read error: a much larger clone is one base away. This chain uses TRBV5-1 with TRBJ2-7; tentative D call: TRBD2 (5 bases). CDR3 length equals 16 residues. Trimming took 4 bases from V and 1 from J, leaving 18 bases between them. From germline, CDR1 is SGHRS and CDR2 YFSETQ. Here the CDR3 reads CASSAPLSGVSYEQYF. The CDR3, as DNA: TGCGCCAGCAGCGCACCACTCTCCGGGGTATCCTACGAGCAGTACTTC.

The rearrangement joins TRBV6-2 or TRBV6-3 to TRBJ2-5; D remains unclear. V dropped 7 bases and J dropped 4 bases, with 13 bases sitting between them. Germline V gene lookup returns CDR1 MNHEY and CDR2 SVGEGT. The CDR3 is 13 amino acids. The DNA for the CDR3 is TGTGCCAGCACCGCGACTGGACGAGAGACCCAGTACTTC. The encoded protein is CASTATGRETQYF.

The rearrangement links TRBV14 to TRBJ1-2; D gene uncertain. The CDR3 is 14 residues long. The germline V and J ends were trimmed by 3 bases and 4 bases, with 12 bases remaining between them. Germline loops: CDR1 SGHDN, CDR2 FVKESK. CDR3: CASSQPGLSYGYTF. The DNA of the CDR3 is TGTGCCAGCAGCCAGCCGGGTCTGAGCTATGGCTACACCTTC.

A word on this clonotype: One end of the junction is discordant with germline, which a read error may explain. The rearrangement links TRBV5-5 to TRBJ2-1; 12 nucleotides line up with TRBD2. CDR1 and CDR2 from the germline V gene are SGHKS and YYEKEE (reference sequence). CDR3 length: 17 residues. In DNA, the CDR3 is TGTGCCAGCAGCGTTTCGACTAGCGGGAGCTCCGACAATGAGCAGTTCTTC. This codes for CASSVSTSGSSDNEQFF.

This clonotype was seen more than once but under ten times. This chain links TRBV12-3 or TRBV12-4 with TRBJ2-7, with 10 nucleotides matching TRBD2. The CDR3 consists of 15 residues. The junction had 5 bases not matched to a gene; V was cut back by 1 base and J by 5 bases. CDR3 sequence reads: CASSLGLAGVDEQYF. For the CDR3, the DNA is TGTGCCAGCAGTTTAGGCCTAGCGGGAGTAGACGAGCAGTACTTC.

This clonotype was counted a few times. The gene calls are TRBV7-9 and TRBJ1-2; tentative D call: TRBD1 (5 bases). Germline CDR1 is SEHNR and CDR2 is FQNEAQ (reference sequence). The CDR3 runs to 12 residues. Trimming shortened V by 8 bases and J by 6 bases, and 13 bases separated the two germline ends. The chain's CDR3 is CASRDRINGYTF. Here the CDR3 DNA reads TGTGCCAGCCGGGACCGAATTAATGGCTACACCTTC. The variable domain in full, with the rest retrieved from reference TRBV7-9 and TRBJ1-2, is DTGVSQNPRHKITKRGQNVTFRCDPISEHNRLYWYRQTLGQGPEFLTYFQNEAQLEKSRLLSDRFSAERPKGSFSTLEIQRTEQGDSAMYLCASRDRINGYTFGSGTRLTVV.

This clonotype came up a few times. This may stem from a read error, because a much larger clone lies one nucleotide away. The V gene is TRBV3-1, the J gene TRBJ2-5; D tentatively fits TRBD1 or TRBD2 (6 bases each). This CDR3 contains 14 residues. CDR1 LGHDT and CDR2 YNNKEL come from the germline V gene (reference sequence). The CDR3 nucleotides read TGTACCAGCAGCCAAGGACGGGGGCGAAAGACCCAGTACTTC. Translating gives CTSSQGRGRKTQYF.

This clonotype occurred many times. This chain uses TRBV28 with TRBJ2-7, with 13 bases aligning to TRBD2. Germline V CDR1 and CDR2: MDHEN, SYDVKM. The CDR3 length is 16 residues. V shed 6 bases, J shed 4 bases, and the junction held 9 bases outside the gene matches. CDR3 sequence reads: CASRSGTSGEDYEQYF. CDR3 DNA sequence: TGTGCCAGCAGATCCGGGACTAGCGGGGAGGATTACGAGCAGTACTTC.

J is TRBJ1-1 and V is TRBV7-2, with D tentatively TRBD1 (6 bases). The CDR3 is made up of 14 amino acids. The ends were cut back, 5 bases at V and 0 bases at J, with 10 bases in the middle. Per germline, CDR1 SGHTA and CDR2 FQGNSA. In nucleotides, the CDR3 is TGTGCCAGCAGCGCAGACAGGCTGAACACTGAAGCTTTCTTT. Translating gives CASSADRLNTEAFF.

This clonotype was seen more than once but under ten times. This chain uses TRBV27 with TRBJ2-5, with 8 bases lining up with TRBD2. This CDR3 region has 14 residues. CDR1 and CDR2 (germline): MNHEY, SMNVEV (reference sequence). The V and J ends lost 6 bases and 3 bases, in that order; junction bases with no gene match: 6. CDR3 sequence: CASSSPGLEETQYF. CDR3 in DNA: TGTGCCAGCAGCTCCCCGGGACTAGAAGAGACCCAGTACTTC.

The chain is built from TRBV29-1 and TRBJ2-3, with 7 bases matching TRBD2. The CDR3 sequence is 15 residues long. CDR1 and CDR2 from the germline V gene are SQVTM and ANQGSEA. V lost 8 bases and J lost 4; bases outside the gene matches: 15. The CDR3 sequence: CSSPRGRESSDTQYF. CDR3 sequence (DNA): TGCAGCTCCCCTCGGGGGAGGGAAAGCTCAGATACGCAGTATTTT.